This T cell receptor (beta chain) was found in a study of beta chain features in type 1 diabetes. With regard to this clone: What it recognizes is unknown.

Study observations and caveats: For cells with high TCR expression, cDNA sequencing could yield over-representation. The naive, central memory and Treg TCRB repertoires of patients appeared to be more similar to one another than those of healthy donors. When Type 1 diabetes patients were examined, their TCRB CDR3s proved moderately but significantly shorter in all four CD4+ subsets. For type 1 diabetes patients, VDJ junctions showed fewer insertions and more deletions.

The entirety of the isolated RNA underwent reverse transcription, so expressed TCRB transcripts were sequenced. Roughly 3.6 million reads was the average for naive, central memory and regulatory T cell samples. Clones were read by immunoSEQ multiplex PCR, and TCRdb kept only the in-frame ones, dropping some. The sample shows 250,000 to 300,000 clones, around 15% of them seen only once. The TCR originated in a man aged 25 to 40 with type 1 diabetes. Material for sequencing was naive CD4+ T cells from blood.

The chain's CDR3 is CASSRATSGANEQFF. For the CDR3, the DNA is TGTGCCAGCAGCCGGGCGACTAGCGGGGCCAATGAGCAGTTCTTC. This chain connects TRBV28 to TRBJ2-1; 11 nucleotides agree with TRBD2. Germline loops: CDR1 MDHEN, CDR2 SYDVKM. CDR3 size: 15 residues. Unmatched junction bases numbered 7, after V lost 6 bases and J lost 6 bases.